Given below is one T cell receptor (beta chain) in context. Its matching antigen is unknown. The data belong to a study of persistence of HIV-infected CD4 T cells. Findings and caveats of the study: Antigen-responding cells were enriched for degenerate expanded CDR3beta sequences. TCR oligoclonality correlated with proviral oligoclonality in the same sorted populations.

Stimulation used around 9.1 ug/mL lysate from CMV-infected fibroblasts. Sorting selected CD4+ T cells upregulating both CD40 ligand and CD69. CDR1 and CDR2 from the germline V gene are LNHDA and SQIVND (reference sequence). Trimming cost V 7 bases and J 6 bases; bases outside gene matches: 8. The CDR3 consists of 14 residues. This was the immunoSEQ version 4 assay in survey mode. Repertoires were generated with immunoSEQ multiplex PCR, while TCRdb's copy carries only in-frame clones and drops some. The data contain about 7,500 clones, less than 75% of them singletons. The sample here was CD4+ T cells sorted from PBMCs after approximately 18-hour stimulation, taken from a patient who received antiretroviral therapy. The V call is TRBV19, the J call TRBJ1-2, with TRBD1 matching 10 bases. This receptor was identified in an adult man with HIV who was CMV-seropositive. The CDR3 sequence: CASTGDRGWDGYTF. In nucleotides, the CDR3 is TGTGCCAGTACCGGGGACAGGGGTTGGGATGGCTACACCTTC.